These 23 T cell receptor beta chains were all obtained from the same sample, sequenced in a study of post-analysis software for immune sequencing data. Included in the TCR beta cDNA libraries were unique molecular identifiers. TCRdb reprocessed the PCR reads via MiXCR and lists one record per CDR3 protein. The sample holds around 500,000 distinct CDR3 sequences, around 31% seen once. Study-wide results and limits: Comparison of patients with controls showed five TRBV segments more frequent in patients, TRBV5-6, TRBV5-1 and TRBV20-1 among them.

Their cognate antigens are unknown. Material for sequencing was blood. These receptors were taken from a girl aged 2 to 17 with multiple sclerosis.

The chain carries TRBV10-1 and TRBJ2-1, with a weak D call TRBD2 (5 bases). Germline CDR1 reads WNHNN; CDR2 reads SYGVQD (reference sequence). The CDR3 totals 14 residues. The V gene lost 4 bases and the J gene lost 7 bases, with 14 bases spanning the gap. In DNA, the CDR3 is TGCGCCAGCAGTGGAGGGAGTAGGGTTAATGAGCAGTTCTTC. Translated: CASSGGSRVNEQFF.

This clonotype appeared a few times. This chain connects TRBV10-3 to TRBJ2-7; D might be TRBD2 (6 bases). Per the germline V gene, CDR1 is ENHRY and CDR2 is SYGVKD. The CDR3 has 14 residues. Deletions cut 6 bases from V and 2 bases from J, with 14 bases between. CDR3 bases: TGTGCCATCAGAGGAGTAGGAGGGGCCTACGAGCAGTACTTC. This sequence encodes CAIRGVGGAYEQYF.

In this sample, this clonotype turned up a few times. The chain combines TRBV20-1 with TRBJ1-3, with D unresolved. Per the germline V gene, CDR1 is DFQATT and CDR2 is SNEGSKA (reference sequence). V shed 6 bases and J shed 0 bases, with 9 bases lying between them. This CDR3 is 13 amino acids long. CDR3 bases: TGCAGTGCACCCATAGTCTCTGGAAACACCATATATTTT. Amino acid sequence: CSAPIVSGNTIYF.

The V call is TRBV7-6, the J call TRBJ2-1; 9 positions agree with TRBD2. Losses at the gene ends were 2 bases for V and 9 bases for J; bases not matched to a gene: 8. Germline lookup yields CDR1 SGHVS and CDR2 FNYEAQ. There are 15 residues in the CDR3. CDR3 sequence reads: CASSLSSGGPSEQFF. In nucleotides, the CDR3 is TGTGCCAGCAGCTTATCCAGCGGGGGGCCTAGTGAGCAGTTCTTC.

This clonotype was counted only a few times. Here the CDR3 reads CASSSLRQGRGTEAFF. The DNA for the CDR3 is TGCGCCAGCAGCAGTTTAAGACAGGGCCGGGGCACTGAAGCTTTCTTT. The rearrangement links TRBV5-1 to TRBJ1-1; 7 positions agree with TRBD1. Looked up from germline, CDR1 is SGHRS and CDR2 is YFSETQ. CDR3 size: 16 residues. The V and J ends lost 4 bases and 4 bases, in that order; junction bases with no gene match: 13.

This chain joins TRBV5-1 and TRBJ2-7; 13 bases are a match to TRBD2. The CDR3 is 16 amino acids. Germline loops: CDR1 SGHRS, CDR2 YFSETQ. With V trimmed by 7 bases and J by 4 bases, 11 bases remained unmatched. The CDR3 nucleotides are TGCGCCAGCGAACCGGGACTAGCGGGGAACGGTTACGAGCAGTACTTC. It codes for CASEPGLAGNGYEQYF.

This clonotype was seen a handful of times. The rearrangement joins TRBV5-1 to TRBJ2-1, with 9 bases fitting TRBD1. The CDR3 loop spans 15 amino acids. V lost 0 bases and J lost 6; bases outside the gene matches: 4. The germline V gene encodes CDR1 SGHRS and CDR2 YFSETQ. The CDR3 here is CASSLEGQGGNEQFF. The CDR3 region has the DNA TGCGCCAGCAGCTTGGAGGGACAGGGAGGCAATGAGCAGTTCTTC.

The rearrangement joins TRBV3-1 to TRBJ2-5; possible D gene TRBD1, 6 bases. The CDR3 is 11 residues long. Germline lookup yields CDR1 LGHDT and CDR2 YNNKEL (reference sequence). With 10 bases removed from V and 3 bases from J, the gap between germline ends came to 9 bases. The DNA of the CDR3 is TGTGCCATATGGACAGAAGAGACCCAGTACTTC. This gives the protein CAIWTEETQYF.

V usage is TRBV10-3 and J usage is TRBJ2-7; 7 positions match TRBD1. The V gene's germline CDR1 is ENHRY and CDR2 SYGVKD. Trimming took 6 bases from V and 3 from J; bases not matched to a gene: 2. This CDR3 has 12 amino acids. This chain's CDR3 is CAISGTDYEQYF. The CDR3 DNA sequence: TGTGCCATCAGCGGGACAGACTACGAGCAGTACTTC.

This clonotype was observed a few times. CDR3 residues: CASSLEVLAGMNEQFF. The CDR3 DNA reads TGTGCCAGCAGCTTGGAGGTACTAGCGGGTATGAATGAGCAGTTCTTC. The chain carries TRBV5-6 and TRBJ2-1; the match to TRBD2 covers 9 bases. The V gene's germline CDR1 is SGHDT and CDR2 YYEEEE. This CDR3 has 16 amino acids. Unmatched junction bases numbered 8, after V lost 0 bases and J lost 7 bases.

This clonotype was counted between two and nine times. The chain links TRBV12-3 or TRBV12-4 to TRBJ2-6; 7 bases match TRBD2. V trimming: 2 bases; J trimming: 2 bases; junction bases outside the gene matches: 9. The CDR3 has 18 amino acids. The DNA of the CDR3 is TGTGCCAGCAGTTTAAGGACGGGGAGGGCAGCTGGGGCCAACGTCCTGACTTTC. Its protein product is CASSLRTGRAAGANVLTF.

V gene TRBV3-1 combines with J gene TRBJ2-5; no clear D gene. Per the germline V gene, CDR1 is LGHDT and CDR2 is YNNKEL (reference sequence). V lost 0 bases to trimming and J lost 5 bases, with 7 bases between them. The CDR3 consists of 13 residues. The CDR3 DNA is TGTGCCAGCAGCCAAGATATCGTGGAGACCCAGTACTTC. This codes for CASSQDIVETQYF.

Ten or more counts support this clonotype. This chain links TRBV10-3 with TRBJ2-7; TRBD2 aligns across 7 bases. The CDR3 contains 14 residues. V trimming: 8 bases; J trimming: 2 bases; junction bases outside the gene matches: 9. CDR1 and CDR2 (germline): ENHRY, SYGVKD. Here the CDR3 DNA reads TGTGCCATCGGGAGGGAAGGAGGGACCTACGAGCAGTACTTC. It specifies CAIGREGGTYEQYF.

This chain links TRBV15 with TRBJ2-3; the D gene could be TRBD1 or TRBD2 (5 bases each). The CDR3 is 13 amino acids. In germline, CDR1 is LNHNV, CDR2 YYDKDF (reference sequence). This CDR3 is CALGAGNKDTQYF. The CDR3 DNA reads TGTGCTCTCGGGGCAGGGAATAAAGATACGCAGTATTTT.

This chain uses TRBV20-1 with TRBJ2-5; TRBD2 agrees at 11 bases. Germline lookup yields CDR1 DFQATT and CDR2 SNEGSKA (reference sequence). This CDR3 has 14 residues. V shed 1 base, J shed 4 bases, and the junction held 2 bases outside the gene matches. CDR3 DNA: TGCAGTGCTAGAGTAGCGGGGGGGCGAGAGACCCAGTACTTC. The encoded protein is CSARVAGGRETQYF.

CDR3 region: CASSYSGSVNEKLFF. DNA for the CDR3: TGTGCCAGCAGTTACTCAGGCTCCGTTAATGAAAAACTGTTTTTT. V is TRBV6-5 and J is TRBJ1-4; D gene unclear. From germline, CDR1 is MNHEY and CDR2 SVGAGI. This CDR3 has 15 residues. V was shortened by 0 bases and J by 4 bases, with 9 bases between the two germline ends.

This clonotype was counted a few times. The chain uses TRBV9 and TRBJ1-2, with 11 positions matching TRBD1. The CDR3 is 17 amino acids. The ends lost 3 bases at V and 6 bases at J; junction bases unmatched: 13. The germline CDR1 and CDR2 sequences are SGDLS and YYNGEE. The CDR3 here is CASSGTGQGAGKDGYTF. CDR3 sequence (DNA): TGTGCCAGCAGCGGCACCGGACAGGGGGCGGGTAAGGATGGCTACACCTTC.

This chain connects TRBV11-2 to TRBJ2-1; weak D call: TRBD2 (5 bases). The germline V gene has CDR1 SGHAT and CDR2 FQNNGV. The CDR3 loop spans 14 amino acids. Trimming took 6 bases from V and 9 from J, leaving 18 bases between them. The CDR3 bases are TGTGCCAGCAGTTTCTCCTTGTGGGCGGGTGAGCAGTTCTTC. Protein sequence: CASSFSLWAGEQFF.

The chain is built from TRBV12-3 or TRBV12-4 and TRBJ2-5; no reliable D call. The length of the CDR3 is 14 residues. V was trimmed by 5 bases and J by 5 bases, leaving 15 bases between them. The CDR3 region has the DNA TGTGCCAGCAGTCTGGACCCCCGAGTGGAGACCCAGTACTTC. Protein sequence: CASSLDPRVETQYF.

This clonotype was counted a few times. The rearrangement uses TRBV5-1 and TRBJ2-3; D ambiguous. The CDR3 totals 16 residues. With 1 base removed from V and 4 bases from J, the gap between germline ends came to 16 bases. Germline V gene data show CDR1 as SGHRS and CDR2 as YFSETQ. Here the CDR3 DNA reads TGCGCCAGCAGCTTGAGTGCCGTCCCGGTAGCAGATACGCAGTATTTT. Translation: CASSLSAVPVADTQYF.

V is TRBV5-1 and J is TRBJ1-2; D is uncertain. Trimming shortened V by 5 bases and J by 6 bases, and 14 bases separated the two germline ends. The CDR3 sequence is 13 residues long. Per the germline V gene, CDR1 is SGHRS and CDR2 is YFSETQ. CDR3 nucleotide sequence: TGCGCCAGCAGAACGGGGTCGGGAGATGGCTACACCTTC. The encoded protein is CASRTGSGDGYTF.

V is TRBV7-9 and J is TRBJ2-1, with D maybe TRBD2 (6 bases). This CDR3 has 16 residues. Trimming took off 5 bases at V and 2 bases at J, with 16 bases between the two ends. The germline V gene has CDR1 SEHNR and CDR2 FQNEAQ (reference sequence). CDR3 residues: CASSAWGELAYNEQFF. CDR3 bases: TGTGCCAGCAGCGCCTGGGGGGAACTGGCCTACAATGAGCAGTTCTTC.

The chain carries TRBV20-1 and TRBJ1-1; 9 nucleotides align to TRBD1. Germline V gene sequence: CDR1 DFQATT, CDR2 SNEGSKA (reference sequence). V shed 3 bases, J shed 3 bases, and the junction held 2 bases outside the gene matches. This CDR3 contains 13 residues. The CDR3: CSARTGGYTEAFF. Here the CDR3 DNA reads TGCAGTGCTAGGACAGGGGGATACACTGAAGCTTTCTTT.